The 21 T cell receptor beta chains listed next were all sequenced from one sample in a study of T cell repertoires in cytomegalovirus infection. MiXCR, run by TCRdb on the reads, gives a single entry per CDR3 protein. The data hold under 150,000 distinct CDR3 sequences, with more than 20% observed a single time. The antigens these receptors bind are not known. Sequencing input: PBMCs, sequenced either directly or after in vitro stimulation (not recorded which). Receptors originate from a human donor in good health (CMV status not recorded). Some clones in this sample may be carry-over from other donors' samples.

At least ten counts were recorded for this clonotype. The rearrangement uses TRBV7-2 and TRBJ2-5; 12 nucleotides line up with TRBD2. V was pared by 3 bases and J by 4 bases, with 6 bases of the junction left unmatched. The germline V gene encodes CDR1 SGHTA and CDR2 FQGNSA. The length of the CDR3 is 16 residues. DNA for the CDR3: TGTGCCAGCAGCTTTACTAGCGGGAGGTCGGGAGAGACCCAGTACTTC. It is translated as CASSFTSGRSGETQYF.

This clonotype occurred a few times. The chain carries TRBV2 and TRBJ2-2; D is possibly TRBD1 (6 bases). Per germline, CDR1 SNHLY and CDR2 FYNNEI. Trimming left V 6 bases short and J 3 bases short, with 8 bases between. CDR3 length equals 13 residues. DNA of the CDR3: TGTGCCAGCAGGAGGGGGTACACCGGGGAGCTGTTTTTT. Translated, it gives CASRRGYTGELFF.

This clonotype was observed a handful of times. This chain joins TRBV6-5 and TRBJ1-1, with D uncertain. With 2 bases removed from V and 6 bases from J, the gap between germline ends came to 13 bases. The CDR3 totals 14 residues. In germline, CDR1 is MNHEY, CDR2 SVGAGI. CDR3 amino acids: CASSYQARGAEAFF. The CDR3 DNA reads TGTGCCAGCAGTTACCAAGCCCGGGGAGCTGAAGCTTTCTTT.

This clonotype showed up many times. The rearrangement links TRBV6-1 to TRBJ1-5; 10 bases line up with TRBD1. CDR1 MNHNS and CDR2 SASEGT come from the germline V gene. V gave up 6 bases and J gave up 7 bases; unmatched junction bases: 9. The CDR3 contains 15 residues. Written as DNA, the CDR3 is TGTGCCAGCAGATTGACAGGGGGCGCGGAACAGCCCCAGCATTTT. It is translated as CASRLTGGAEQPQHF.

The genes are TRBV27 and TRBJ1-2, with D perhaps TRBD1 (6 bases). This CDR3 contains 13 residues. V lost 4 bases and J lost 2, with 8 bases in between. Germline V gives CDR1 MNHEY, CDR2 SMNVEV (reference sequence). The CDR3 is CASSSGGNYGYTF. CDR3 DNA: TGTGCCAGCAGTTCCGGGGGCAACTATGGCTACACCTTC.

The J gene is TRBJ1-1, the V gene TRBV18; 7 bases are a match to TRBD1. V shed 1 base and J 3 bases; nucleotides not matched to a gene: 8. Germline lookup yields CDR1 KGHSH and CDR2 LQKENI. The CDR3 runs to 16 residues. The CDR3 reads CASSPQLMQGDTEAFF. The CDR3 DNA follows: TGTGCCAGCTCACCACAACTAATGCAGGGGGACACTGAAGCTTTCTTT.

This clonotype was counted at least ten times. This sequence joins TRBV7-2 and TRBJ1-2, with D possibly being TRBD1 (6 bases). V was clipped by 5 bases and J by 2 bases, with 12 bases between them. Germline CDR1 SGHTA, CDR2 FQGNSA. The CDR3 runs 14 residues. CDR3 DNA: TGTGCCAGCAGCCGCGACAGGATGAACTATGGCTACACCTTC. Translation gives CASSRDRMNYGYTF.

About this clonotype: The CDR3 end shows no conserved phenylalanine or tryptophan, and so a read error is likely. This chain uses TRBV28 with TRBJ2-1; a weak D match, TRBD2 (7 bases). The CDR3 has 16 residues. Germline V gene data show CDR1 as MDHEN and CDR2 as SYDVKM. Trimming pared 6 bases from V and 6 bases from J, leaving 21 bases between. CDR3 sequence: CASSPVGGGWGNEQFV. The CDR3 bases are TGTGCCAGCAGCCCCGTGGGGGGGGGCTGGGGCAATGAGCAGTTCGTC.

This clonotype was seen ten or more times. The chain employs TRBV7-2 and TRBJ1-6, with TRBD1 matching over 9 bases. Germline CDR1 is SGHTA and CDR2 is FQGNSA. The junction had 10 bases not matched to a gene; V was cut back by 6 bases and J by 7 bases. The CDR3 has 16 residues. The CDR3 loop is CASSTYPGTGNSPLHF. CDR3 nucleotides: TGTGCCAGCAGTACATATCCCGGGACAGGGAATTCACCCCTCCACTTT.

The rearrangement joins TRBV6-5 to TRBJ2-3; the D is unclear. This CDR3 is 14 amino acids long. V lost 0 bases and J 5 bases, leaving 9 bases between the germline ends. Germline V lookup: CDR1 MNHEY, CDR2 SVGAGI. The CDR3 bases are TGTGCCAGCAGTTACTCGCGCGGTAAAGATACGCAGTATTTT. The encoded protein is CASSYSRGKDTQYF.

The chain joins TRBV11-1 to TRBJ1-1; D gene unclear. The CDR3 covers 15 residues. Trimming left V 5 bases short and J 2 bases short, with 15 bases between. Germline V gene data show CDR1 as SGHAT and CDR2 as FQDESV (reference sequence). The CDR3 DNA reads as TGTGCCAGCAGCCGGGGTCATAAAATCAACACTGAAGCTTTCTTT. It is translated as CASSRGHKINTEAFF.

This chain uses TRBV7-9 with TRBJ1-2; D call uncertain. CDR3 length: 13 amino acids. Germline assignment: CDR1 SEHNR and CDR2 FQNEAQ (reference sequence). With 5 bases removed from V and 8 bases from J, the gap between germline ends came to 15 bases. Written as DNA, the CDR3 is TGTGCCAGCAGCCTGAGGAAGGGTTGGGGCTACACCTTC. Protein sequence: CASSLRKGWGYTF.

This clonotype was seen more than once but under ten times. The rearrangement uses TRBV24-1 and TRBJ2-1; the match to TRBD2 covers 11 bases. This CDR3 is 18 amino acids long. The germline CDR1 and CDR2 sequences are KGHDR and SFDVKD. J was trimmed by 5 bases and V by 3 bases; bases with no gene match: 11. In nucleotides, the CDR3 is TGTGCCACCAGTGATCAGGAAAGGGGACTAGCGGACAACAATGAGCAGTTCTTC. Residues: CATSDQERGLADNNEQFF.

This chain links TRBV30 with TRBJ1-6; 7 bases are a match to TRBD1. Germline trimming cut 3 bases from V and 4 bases from J; bases unmatched to any gene: 3. CDR3 length: 14 amino acids. Germline CDR1 reads GTSNPN; CDR2 reads SVGIG (reference sequence). CDR3 sequence: CAWRTGTYNSPLHF. For the CDR3, the DNA is TGTGCCTGGAGGACAGGGACATATAATTCACCCCTCCACTTT.

V usage is TRBV19 and J usage is TRBJ1-4; TRBD1 aligns across 9 bases. The V segment lost 4 bases and the J segment 0 bases; nucleotides outside the gene matches: 12. Germline V gene lookup returns CDR1 LNHDA and CDR2 SQIVND (reference sequence). The length of the CDR3 is 19 residues. The CDR3 reads CASSTSGQGSSSTNEKLFF. The CDR3 region has the DNA TGTGCCAGTAGTACCTCCGGACAGGGGAGTTCATCAACTAATGAAAAACTGTTTTTT.

The chain couples TRBV6-5 to TRBJ2-7; 10 bases align to TRBD2. V shed 2 bases and J 12 bases; nucleotides not matched to a gene: 7. Germline values: CDR1 MNHEY, CDR2 SVGAGI. The CDR3 contains 13 residues. Written as DNA, the CDR3 is TGTGCCAGCAGTTACCAACTAGCGGGGCCTATGTACGTC. Residues: CASSYQLAGPMYV.

The chain links TRBV6-5 to TRBJ2-3; 13 bases agree with TRBD2. V was pared by 4 bases and J by 2 bases, with 12 bases of the junction left unmatched. The CDR3 has 19 residues. Looked up from germline, CDR1 is MNHEY and CDR2 is SVGAGI. CDR3 in DNA: TGTGCCAGCAGTTTACGAAGGACTAGCGGGAGCTCGACCACAGATACGCAGTATTTT. Its protein product is CASSLRRTSGSSTTDTQYF.

This clonotype has just a few counts. This chain connects TRBV12-3 or TRBV12-4 to TRBJ2-4, with TRBD1 identical over 8 bases. The ends lost 6 bases at V and 8 bases at J; junction bases unmatched: 9. The CDR3 is made up of 14 amino acids. CDR3 DNA sequence: TGTGCCAGCAGCCTCGACAGGGGAAAGGACATTCAGTACTTC. Its translation: CASSLDRGKDIQYF.

V and J are TRBV6-1 and TRBJ2-5, with 8 bases fitting TRBD2. This CDR3 comprises 16 residues. The trim removed 7 bases at V and 4 bases at J, leaving 14 bases unmatched. CDR1 is MNHNS and CDR2 is SASEGT in the germline V gene. The CDR3 loop is CASTVARLAGGETQYF. CDR3 DNA sequence: TGTGCCAGCACCGTCGCACGTTTGGCGGGAGGAGAGACCCAGTACTTC.

This clonotype was found a few times. V and J are TRBV14 and TRBJ2-3; TRBD2 matches 8 bases. Losses at the gene ends were 2 bases for V and 4 bases for J; bases not matched to a gene: 11. CDR3 length: 17 residues. Germline V gene sequence: CDR1 SGHDN, CDR2 FVKESK. The CDR3 region has the DNA TGTGCCAGCAGCCAATCGGGTTGGACTAGCAGTTCAGATACGCAGTATTTT. Translation: CASSQSGWTSSSDTQYF.

The rearrangement joins TRBV6-6 to TRBJ2-1; TRBD1 aligns across 9 bases. From germline, CDR1 is MNHNY and CDR2 SVGAGI (reference sequence). V trimming: 4 bases; J trimming: 7 bases; junction bases outside the gene matches: 8. The CDR3 is 15 residues long. CDR3 sequence (DNA): TGTGCCAGCAGTTCCGGACAGGGGTCGGGGAATGAGCAGTTCTTC. It translates to CASSSGQGSGNEQFF.